What follows are 14 T cell receptor beta chains derived from one specimen sequenced in a study of T cell repertoires in cytomegalovirus infection. TCRdb independently ran MiXCR on the reads; one entry per CDR3 protein. The table lists about 310,000 distinct CDR3 sequences, about a sixth of them singletons. What was sequenced was PBMCs. The receptors here all came from a human donor in good health (CMV status not recorded). Some clones in this sample may be carry-over from other donors' samples.

The CDR3 protein is CASSPRWTENTEAFF. CDR3 DNA: TGTGCCAGCAGCCCGCGGTGGACAGAGAACACTGAAGCTTTCTTT. The chain recombines TRBV3-1 with TRBJ1-1, with D possibly being TRBD1 (6 bases). The V end lost 4 bases, the J end lost 1 base, and 13 bases lay between the germline ends. Looked up from germline, CDR1 is LGHDT and CDR2 is YNNKEL (reference sequence). The CDR3 is made up of 15 amino acids. Looking up the rest from reference TRBV3-1 and TRBJ1-1 gives the full variable domain: DTAVSQTPKYLVTQMGNDKSIKCEQNLGHDTMYWYKQDSKKFLKIMFSYNNKELIINETVPNRFSPKSPDKAHLNLHINSLELGDSAVYFCASSPRWTENTEAFFGQGTRLTVV.

This chain connects TRBV4-1 to TRBJ1-1, with a tentative D call TRBD1 (6 bases). The CDR3 runs to 14 residues. CDR1 and CDR2 from the germline V gene are MGHRA and YSYEKL. The V end lost 1 base, the J end lost 5 bases, and 11 bases lay between the germline ends. CDR3 bases: TGCGCCAGCAGCCAAGCCGACAGGAGAACTGAAGCTTTCTTT. Translation gives CASSQADRRTEAFF.

This clonotype was observed many times. V and J are TRBV5-4 and TRBJ2-1; 8 nucleotides line up with TRBD2. CDR3 length: 15 residues. The J segment lost 3 bases and the V segment lost 1 base, leaving 3 bases of the junction unmatched. Germline V gene data show CDR1 as SGHNT and CDR2 as YYREEE (reference sequence). CDR3 amino acids: CASSLTSGIYNEQFF. The CDR3 bases are TGTGCCAGCAGCTTGACTAGCGGAATCTACAATGAGCAGTTCTTC.

A single count supports this clonotype. The chain employs TRBV12-3 or TRBV12-4 and TRBJ2-4; 10 positions agree with TRBD2. V shed 4 bases, J shed 0 bases, and the junction held 9 bases outside the gene matches. This CDR3 is built from 18 residues. CDR3 DNA: TGTGCCAGCAGTTCCCGGCTAGCGGGGGTTCTAGCCAAAAACATTCAGTACTTC. It translates to CASSSRLAGVLAKNIQYF.

This clonotype was observed a few times. The chain employs TRBV10-3 and TRBJ2-7; D gene ambiguous. This CDR3 comprises 19 residues. The germline V and J ends were trimmed by 2 bases and 3 bases, with 26 bases remaining between them. CDR1 and CDR2 from the germline V gene are ENHRY and SYGVKD. CDR3 protein: CAISEPTNFNPRPLYEQYF. The CDR3 DNA reads as TGTGCCATCAGTGAGCCTACAAACTTTAACCCCAGGCCTCTCTACGAGCAGTACTTC.

Many counts were recorded for this clonotype. This sequence joins TRBV4-1 and TRBJ2-7; no firm D call. Trimming took 4 bases from V and 5 from J, leaving 18 bases between them. The CDR3 has 15 amino acids. The germline gives CDR1 MGHRA, CDR2 YSYEKL. CDR3 DNA sequence: TGCGCCAGCAGCCCCGGCCCGGACGGCAAAAACGAGCAGTACTTC. Protein product: CASSPGPDGKNEQYF.

This chain links TRBV5-1 with TRBJ1-2; 7 nucleotides line up with TRBD1. The germline V gene encodes CDR1 SGHRS and CDR2 YFSETQ. The CDR3 has 14 residues. Germline trimming cut 0 bases from V and 4 bases from J; bases unmatched to any gene: 3. CDR3 sequence reads: CASSLAGDSYGYTF. The CDR3 DNA is TGCGCCAGCAGCTTGGCCGGGGACAGCTATGGCTACACCTTC.

In this sample, this clonotype turned up many times. The chain is built from TRBV20-1 and TRBJ1-4, with 7 positions matching TRBD1. The germline V gene has CDR1 DFQATT and CDR2 SNEGSKA (reference sequence). The junction had 8 bases not matched to a gene; V was cut back by 5 bases and J by 5 bases. This CDR3 contains 14 residues. This CDR3 reads CSAGSGTENEKLFF. CDR3 DNA: TGCAGTGCTGGCTCCGGGACAGAAAATGAAAAACTGTTTTTT.

This clonotype turned up a few times. The chain has TRBV19 and TRBJ1-5; 7 nucleotides match TRBD1. The CDR3 is 16 amino acids. V trimming: 3 bases; J trimming: 4 bases; junction bases outside the gene matches: 9. From germline, CDR1 is LNHDA and CDR2 SQIVND (reference sequence). This CDR3 is CASSIWGQSLNQPQHF. The DNA of the CDR3 is TGTGCCAGTAGTATCTGGGGACAGAGCCTAAATCAGCCCCAGCATTTT.

This clonotype was recorded a few times. The chain carries TRBV18 and TRBJ1-2; D is undetermined. Germline lookup yields CDR1 KGHSH and CDR2 LQKENI. The length of the CDR3 is 14 residues. V lost 2 bases and J lost 4, with 11 bases in between. CDR3 DNA sequence: TGTGCCAGCTCACCAGAGGACGGGTTCTATGGCTACACCTTC. Protein product: CASSPEDGFYGYTF.

This clonotype was detected only a few times. The chain uses TRBV4-2 and TRBJ2-1, with 8 bases matching TRBD2. Germline CDR1 reads LGHNA; CDR2 reads YNFKEQ. J gave up 7 bases and V 1 base, and 9 bases lay outside the gene matches. There are 16 residues in the CDR3. The CDR3 here is CASSQVSAGGLNEQFF. The CDR3 DNA reads TGTGCCAGCAGCCAAGTTTCCGCGGGGGGCTTGAATGAGCAGTTCTTC.

This clonotype was detected ten times or more. V usage is TRBV7-2 and J usage is TRBJ2-1, with a possible D match to TRBD2 (6 bases). Trimming removed 3 bases from V and 0 bases from J, with 12 bases in between. From germline, CDR1 is SGHTA and CDR2 FQGNSA. This CDR3 spans 16 amino acids. CDR3 sequence reads: CASSLGLMSSYNEQFF. CDR3 DNA: TGTGCCAGCAGCTTGGGACTGATGAGCTCCTACAATGAGCAGTTCTTC.

This chain links TRBV28 with TRBJ1-5, with TRBD1 matching over 9 bases. The CDR3 consists of 15 residues. V was clipped by 5 bases and J by 7 bases; unmatched bases: 9. In germline, CDR1 is MDHEN, CDR2 SYDVKM. The CDR3 region is CASSPITGGGQPQHF. For the CDR3, the DNA is TGTGCCAGCAGTCCAATTACAGGGGGCGGGCAGCCCCAGCATTTT.

The chain uses TRBV10-3 and TRBJ2-7, with no clear D. This CDR3 has 13 residues. The ends were cut back, 0 bases at V and 2 bases at J, with 5 bases in the middle. Germline CDR1 ENHRY, CDR2 SYGVKD. The CDR3 loop reads CAISESQAYEQYF. The CDR3 DNA reads as TGTGCCATCAGTGAGTCCCAGGCCTACGAGCAGTACTTC.